This entry features one TCR beta chain sequence. The antigen is undetermined. This sample is part of a study of response to subunit inactivated influenza vaccine. Study results and caveats: Each seasonal flu vaccination may recruit only limited new T cells, authors suggested.

Trimming removed 3 bases from V and 6 bases from J; junction bases left unmatched: 7. Germline values: CDR1 MDHEN, CDR2 SYDVKM. CDR3 length equals 16 residues. TCRdb reanalysed the RT-PCR reads using MiXCR and keeps one entry per CDR3 protein. The repertoire includes some 500,000 distinct CDR3 sequences, 10% to 15% of them detected once, and roughly 14% sits in the top ten. The V and J genes are TRBV28 and TRBJ2-3, with TRBD2 matching 12 bases. The TCR was taken from a middle-aged man who received an inactivated influenza vaccine. Sequencing used PBMCs from blood, obtained 45 days after vaccination. DNA of the CDR3: TGTGCCAGCAGTTTCCCGACTAGCGGGAGAGGGGATACGCAGTATTTT. Its translation: CASSFPTSGRGDTQYF.